This T cell receptor beta chain is drawn from a study of blood T cell repertoires in COVID-19. Turning to the study itself: Samples came from the United States, Italy and Spain, spanning acute and convalescent COVID-19.

The Seattle patients, enrolled during active infection, were followed longitudinally. This CDR3 is built from 17 residues. Germline loops: CDR1 SEHNR, CDR2 FQNEAQ (reference sequence). V shed 5 bases, J shed 3 bases, and the junction held 15 bases outside the gene matches. Original processing methods: The assay estimated nucleated cells by amplifying reference gene primers. Sequencing was performed with immunoSEQ multiplex PCR; in TCRdb, only in-frame clones are kept and a portion is missing. Clone size and the V and J calls come from that table; the DNA yielded D and trimming. The sample has around 300,000 clones; around 87% are singletons.

The specimen was peripheral blood. V and J are TRBV7-9 and TRBJ1-2; 7 bases are a match to TRBD1. The sequence was obtained from a woman between 40 and 55 years old with COVID-19, enrolled during active disease. This CDR3 is CASSLRGGDRVDYGYTF. The CDR3 DNA sequence: TGTGCCAGCAGCCTGCGGGGGGGTGACAGGGTAGACTATGGCTACACCTTC.